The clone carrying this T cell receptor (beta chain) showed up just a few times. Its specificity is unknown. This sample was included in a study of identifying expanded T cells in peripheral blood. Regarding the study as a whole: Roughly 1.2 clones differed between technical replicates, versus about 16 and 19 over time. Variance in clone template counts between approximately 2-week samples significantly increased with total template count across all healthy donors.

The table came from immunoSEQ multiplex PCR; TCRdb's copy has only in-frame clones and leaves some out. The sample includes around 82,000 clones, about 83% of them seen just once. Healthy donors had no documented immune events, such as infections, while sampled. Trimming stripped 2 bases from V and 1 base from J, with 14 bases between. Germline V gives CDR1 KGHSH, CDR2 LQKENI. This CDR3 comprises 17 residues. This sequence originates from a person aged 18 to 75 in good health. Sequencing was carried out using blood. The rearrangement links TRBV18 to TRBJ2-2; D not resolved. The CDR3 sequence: CASSPALIDGNTGELFF. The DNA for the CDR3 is TGTGCCAGCTCACCAGCCCTGATTGACGGGAACACCGGGGAGCTGTTTTTT.